Listed here is a single T cell receptor beta chain. The antigen is undetermined. This sample stems from a study of T cell repertoires in cytomegalovirus infection. Turning to the study itself: CMV infection plus the matching HLA type was flagged by public TCR beta signatures. Whole-study findings and limits: CMV carriers having the relevant HLA were flagged by cumulative public TCR beta family frequency. The ex vivo response showed dominance by HLA-C-restricted CMV-specific TCR beta clonotypes.

Each CDR3 protein gets one entry after TCRdb re-called the reads with MiXCR. The sample has a few hundred thousand distinct CDR3 sequences, around a sixth seen once. The CDR3 length is 15 residues. Per germline, CDR1 KGHSH and CDR2 LQKENI. J was trimmed by 6 bases and V by 3 bases; bases with no gene match: 9. The clonotype originates from a human donor in good health (CMV status not recorded). Some clones in this sample may be carry-over from other donors' samples. The specimen sequenced was PBMCs. The chain combines TRBV18 with TRBJ2-3; 7 bases line up with TRBD1. In DNA, the CDR3 is TGTGCCAGCTCACCTTCCAGGGGGAAGGTTGATACGCAGTATTTT. Its translation: CASSPSRGKVDTQYF.